Listed here are 15 T cell receptor beta chains from one sample, sequenced in a study of shared clonotypes between healthy human individuals. TCRdb keeps only in-frame clones here, not all; method: immunoSEQ multiplex PCR. There are some 1 million clones in the sample; about 76% occur only once, and 1.4% lies in the top ten. Input material: memory CD4+ T cells sorted from blood. Subset described: CD45RA-negative fraction. The receptors shown here come from a man aged 18-30 years in good health.

The gene calls are TRBV2 and TRBJ2-3; TRBD2 matches 8 bases. This CDR3 comprises 15 residues. V lost 7 bases and J lost 8; bases outside the gene matches: 14. Germline-derived CDR1 and CDR2 are SNHLY and FYNNEI. CDR3 nucleotides: TGTGCCAGCAAACTACTAGCGGAATGGGTTAGTACGCAGTATTTT. As protein: CASKLLAEWVSTQYF. The variable domain in full, completed from reference TRBV2 and TRBJ2-3, reads EPEVTQTPSHQVTQMGQEVILRCVPISNHLYFYWYRQILGQKVEFLVSFYNNEISEKSEIFDDQFSVERPDGSNFTLKIRSTKLEDSAMYFCASKLLAEWVSTQYFGPGTRLTVL.

The chain links TRBV10-3 to TRBJ1-2; TRBD1 might be the D (5 bases). The CDR3 runs to 13 residues. Germline CDR1 and CDR2: ENHRY and SYGVKD. Trimming removed 2 bases from V and 5 bases from J, with 9 bases in between. The CDR3 is CAISENRIYGYTF. The CDR3 DNA follows: TGTGCCATCAGTGAGAACAGGATATATGGCTACACCTTC.

This rearrangement joins TRBV19 to TRBJ2-4; 7 bases are shared with TRBD2. The CDR3 covers 16 residues. In germline, CDR1 is LNHDA, CDR2 SQIVND (reference sequence). V shed 6 bases and J 9 bases; nucleotides not matched to a gene: 17. CDR3 amino acids: CASRSQAGPWGGIQYF. CDR3 sequence (DNA): TGTGCCAGTAGGTCGCAAGCAGGGCCGTGGGGGGGCATTCAGTACTTC.

The chain couples TRBV7-2 to TRBJ2-1; D uncertain. The CDR3 loop spans 15 amino acids. The germline gives CDR1 SGHTA, CDR2 FQGNSA. The ends were cut back, 4 bases at V and 4 bases at J, with 14 bases in the middle. This chain's CDR3 is CASSSVDGPYNEQFF. The CDR3, as DNA: TGTGCCAGCAGCTCAGTCGATGGACCTTACAATGAGCAGTTCTTC.

The V call is TRBV9, the J call TRBJ2-2; TRBD2 agrees at 7 bases. CDR3 length equals 16 residues. Trimming removed 1 base from V and 0 bases from J; junction bases left unmatched: 3. CDR1 is SGDLS, CDR2 YYNGEE, per germline. The CDR3 coding sequence is TGTGCCAGCAGCGTAAACAGCGGGGCGAACACCGGGGAGCTGTTTTTT. The encoded protein is CASSVNSGANTGELFF. Based on the CDR3 plus reference TRBV9 and TRBJ2-2, the full variable domain is DSGVTQTPKHLITATGQRVTLRCSPRSGDLSVYWYQQSLDQGLQFLIQYYNGEERAKGNILERFSAQQFPDLHSELNLSSLELGDSALYFCASSVNSGANTGELFFGEGSRLTVL.

This clone was seen ten or more times. The V and J genes are TRBV16 and TRBJ1-1; D gene uncertain. CDR3 length: 14 residues. With 8 bases removed from V and 0 bases from J, the gap between germline ends came to 13 bases. Germline V gives CDR1 KGHSY, CDR2 FQNENV. The CDR3, as DNA: TGTGCCAGCGACCGAAATCGGATGAACACTGAAGCTTTCTTT. It codes for CASDRNRMNTEAFF.

This clone was counted a single time. The chain carries TRBV6-5 and TRBJ1-1; maybe TRBD1 (6 bases). With 0 bases removed from V and 10 bases from J, the gap between germline ends came to 15 bases. The CDR3 is 14 amino acids. Germline CDR1 and CDR2: MNHEY and SVGAGI. The CDR3 DNA is TGTGCCAGCAGTTACTCGGGGGGGACACTGATAGCTTTCTTT. This gives the protein CASSYSGGTLIAFF.

Only a few counts were recorded for this clone. The V call is TRBV19, the J call TRBJ2-5, with D perhaps matching TRBD2 (6 bases). The V end was cut by 7 bases, the J end by 7 bases, with 13 bases between. The CDR3 runs 12 residues. Germline V gene data show CDR1 as LNHDA and CDR2 as SQIVND (reference sequence). CDR3 sequence: CASTGLRGTQYF. CDR3 bases: TGTGCCAGTACGGGACTTAGAGGGACCCAGTACTTC. The entire variable domain, with the rest obtained from reference TRBV19 and TRBJ2-5, is as follows: DGGITQSPKYLFRKEGQNVTLSCEQNLNHDAMYWYRQDPGQGLRLIYYSQIVNDFQKGDIAEGYSVSREKKESFPLTVTSAQKNPTAFYLCASTGLRGTQYFGPGTRLLVL.

The gene calls are TRBV19 and TRBJ2-2; D is possibly TRBD1 (6 bases). This CDR3 comprises 13 residues. The V end was cut by 2 bases, the J end by 8 bases, with 9 bases between. Germline V gene data show CDR1 as LNHDA and CDR2 as SQIVND (reference sequence). CDR3 sequence: CASSIQGRGELFF. CDR3 nucleotides: TGTGCCAGTAGTATACAGGGGCGAGGGGAGCTGTTTTTT.

The rearrangement joins TRBV7-9 to TRBJ2-7; D is perhaps TRBD2 (6 bases). The CDR3 contains 16 residues. V shed 5 bases and J shed 2 bases, with 19 bases lying between them. From germline, CDR1 is SEHNR and CDR2 FQNEAQ (reference sequence). CDR3 sequence reads: CASSPFDKGGTYEQYF. Written as DNA, the CDR3 is TGTGCCAGCAGCCCCTTCGACAAGGGAGGTACCTACGAGCAGTACTTC.

This clone was observed once. The chain carries TRBV7-9 and TRBJ1-6; no clear D. V dropped 5 bases and J dropped 4 bases, with 18 bases sitting between them. The CDR3 has 17 residues. Germline values: CDR1 SEHNR, CDR2 FQNEAQ (reference sequence). As DNA, the CDR3 is TGTGCCAGCAGCCTCACGGTGGGGAATTTATATAATTCACCCCTCCACTTT. It specifies CASSLTVGNLYNSPLHF.

This chain joins TRBV6-5 and TRBJ2-5; D is perhaps TRBD1 (6 bases). The germline CDR1 and CDR2 sequences are MNHEY and SVGAGI. The CDR3 covers 16 residues. The ends were cut back, 3 bases at V and 4 bases at J, with 18 bases in the middle. The CDR3 coding sequence is TGTGCCAGCAGTTATTCCCCTCCGGGACAAGGAGAGACCCAGTACTTC. Protein: CASSYSPPGQGETQYF.

The rearrangement uses TRBV6-5 and TRBJ1-3; D ambiguous. V lost 0 bases, J lost 0 bases, and 6 bases lay in between. CDR1 is MNHEY, CDR2 SVGAGI, per germline. The CDR3 loop spans 15 amino acids. CDR3 sequence (DNA): TGTGCCAGCAGTTACTCGACCAGCTCTGGAAACACCATATATTTT. Translation: CASSYSTSSGNTIYF.

The CDR3 DNA reads as TGTGCCAGTAGTAACCCCTCGGGGAGCAAGCCCTACGAGCAGTACTTC. This gives the protein CASSNPSGSKPYEQYF. V gene TRBV19 combines with J gene TRBJ2-7, with a possible D match to TRBD2 (5 bases). Trimming removed 4 bases from V and 2 bases from J, with 18 bases in between. The CDR3 is made up of 16 amino acids. From germline, CDR1 is LNHDA and CDR2 SQIVND (reference sequence).

V is TRBV4-1 and J is TRBJ2-4; 8 bases are shared with TRBD2. CDR1 and CDR2 from the germline V gene are MGHRA and YSYEKL. The CDR3 has 13 amino acids. With V trimmed by 4 bases and J by 6 bases, 2 bases remained unmatched. CDR3 DNA: TGCGCCAGCAGCCCCGGGACTAGAAACATTCAGTACTTC. Translation: CASSPGTRNIQYF.